This T cell receptor (beta chain) was captured by sequencing in a study of T cell responses to AZD1222 COVID-19 vaccine. Study outcomes and limitations: The breadth and depth of Spike-specific TCRs increased once two AZD1222 doses had been given.

In the case of this clone: Its cognate antigen is unknown.

Only in-frame clones appear in the TCRdb table, and some are missing; sequencing was by immunoSEQ multiplex PCR. In the table there are about 72,000 clones, 87% of which are singletons. Sequenced material: peripheral blood, taken on day 0 of AZD1222 vaccination. This clonotype was obtained from an adult in good health.

The CDR3 protein is CASRGQPNTGELFF. The CDR3 nucleotides read TGCGCCAGCAGGGGACAGCCGAACACCGGGGAGCTGTTTTTT. The genes are TRBV10-1 and TRBJ2-2; TRBD1 matches 7 bases. The CDR3 covers 14 residues. The junction had 1 base not matched to a gene; V was cut back by 6 bases and J by 0 bases. The germline V gene encodes CDR1 WNHNN and CDR2 SYGVQD (reference sequence).